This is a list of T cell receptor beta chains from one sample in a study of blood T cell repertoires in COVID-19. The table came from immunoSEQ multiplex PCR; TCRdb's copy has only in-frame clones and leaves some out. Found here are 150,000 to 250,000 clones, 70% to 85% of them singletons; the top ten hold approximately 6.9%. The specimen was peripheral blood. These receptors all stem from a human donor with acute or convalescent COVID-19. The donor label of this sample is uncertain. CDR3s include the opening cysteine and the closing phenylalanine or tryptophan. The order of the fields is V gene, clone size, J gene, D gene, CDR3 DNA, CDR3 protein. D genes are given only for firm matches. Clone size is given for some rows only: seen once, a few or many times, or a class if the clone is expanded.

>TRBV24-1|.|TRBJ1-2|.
TGTGCCACCAGTGATTTTTCCCAGGTCTATGGCTACACCTTC
CATSDFSQVYGYTF
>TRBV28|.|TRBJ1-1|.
TGTGCCAGCAGGAAATGGGGCTTTAACACTGAAGCTTTCTTT
CASRKWGFNTEAFF
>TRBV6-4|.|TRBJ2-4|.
TGTGCCAGCAACTCCTGGACAGAATACGAAAACATTCAGTACTTC
CASNSWTEYENIQYF
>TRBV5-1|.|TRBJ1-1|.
TGCGCCAGCAGCTTGGCCGGAGCGGGGAACACTGAAGCTTTCTTT
CASSLAGAGNTEAFF
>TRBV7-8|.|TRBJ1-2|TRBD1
TGTGCCAGCAGCATCCAGGACAGGGGGCGCCAAGGCTACACCTTC
CASSIQDRGRQGYTF
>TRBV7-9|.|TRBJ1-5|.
TGTGCCAGCAGCTCCGTACAGGGAAATCAGCCCCAGCATTTT
CASSSVQGNQPQHF
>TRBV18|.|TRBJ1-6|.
TGTGCCAGCTCACCGGCGGGAGGGTCACCCCTCCACTTT
CASSPAGGSPLHF
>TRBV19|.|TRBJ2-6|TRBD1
TGTGCCAGTGTTCGGGACAGCTCTGCTGGGGCCAACGTCCTGACTTTC
CASVRDSSAGANVLTF
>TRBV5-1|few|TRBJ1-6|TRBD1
TGCGCCAGCAGCGCATCCGGGGGACAGGGGGCCTCATGGTCACCCCTCCACTTT
CASSASGGQGASWSPLHF
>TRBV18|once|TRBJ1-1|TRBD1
TGTGCCAGCTCAGGGACAGGTTTCACTGAAGCTTTCTTT
CASSGTGFTEAFF
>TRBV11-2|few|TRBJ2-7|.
TGTGCCAGCAGCACAGCGGCGGGCTACGAGCAGTACTTC
CASSTAAGYEQYF
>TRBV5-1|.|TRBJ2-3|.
TGCGCCAGCAGCTTGGGTCGGGATTTCCTGGGCACAGATACGCAGTATTTT
CASSLGRDFLGTDTQYF
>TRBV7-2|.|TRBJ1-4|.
TGTGCCAGCAGCTTAGATCAGAGGGCATCAGCGGAAAAACTGTTTTTT
CASSLDQRASAEKLFF
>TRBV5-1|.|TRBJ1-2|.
TGCGCCAGCAGCGTAGGACAGCAAAACTATGGCTACACCTTC
CASSVGQQNYGYTF
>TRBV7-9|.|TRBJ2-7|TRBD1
TGTGCCAGCAGCTCACAGGGGTTGGGAAGGTTGCAGTACTTC
CASSSQGLGRLQYF
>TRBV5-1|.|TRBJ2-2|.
TGCGCCAGCAGCTTGGCCGGGAGACGGGACACCGGGGAGCTGTTTTTT
CASSLAGRRDTGELFF
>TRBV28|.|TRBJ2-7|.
TGTGCCAGCCTCAACAGGGAGGGCAACTACGAGCAGTACTTC
CASLNREGNYEQYF
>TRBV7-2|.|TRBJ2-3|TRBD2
TGTGCCAGCAGCTTATTCGGAGGCGCCGGGGGGGGTACGCAGTATTTT
CASSLFGGAGGGTQYF
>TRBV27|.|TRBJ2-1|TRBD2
TGTGCCAGCATCTCTCCGGCTAGCGGGAGTGGCGAGCAGTTCTTC
CASISPASGSGEQFF
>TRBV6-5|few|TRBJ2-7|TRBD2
TGTGCCAGCAGGCTAGCGGGAGGGGCCTACGAGCAGTACTTC
CASRLAGGAYEQYF
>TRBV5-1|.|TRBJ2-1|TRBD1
TGCGCCAGCAGTTTGCTAGGGACAGGGCTGAACAATGAGCAGTTCTTC
CASSLLGTGLNNEQFF
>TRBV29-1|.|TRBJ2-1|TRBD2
TGCAGCGTCGCCGGGACTAGCGGGTTAGGGGAGCAGTTCTTC
CSVAGTSGLGEQFF
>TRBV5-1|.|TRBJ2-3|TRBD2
TGCGCCAGCAGCCGGACTAGCGGGAGGCCCATGGGGGGGGCAGATACGCAGTATTTT
CASSRTSGRPMGGADTQYF
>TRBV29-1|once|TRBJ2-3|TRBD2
TGCAGCGTTTTGGGACTAGCGAACACAGATACGCAGTATTTT
CSVLGLANTDTQYF
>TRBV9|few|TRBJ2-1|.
TGTGCCAGCAGCGTATCTCCTAACAATGAGCAGTTCTTC
CASSVSPNNEQFF
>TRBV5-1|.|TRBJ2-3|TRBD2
TGCGCCAGCAGCCCCTCCGGGGGTAGCGGGCAAGATACGCAGTATTTT
CASSPSGGSGQDTQYF
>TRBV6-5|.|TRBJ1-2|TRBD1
TGTGCCAGCAGAGAGGACAGGGTCTCATATGGCTACACCTTC
CASREDRVSYGYTF
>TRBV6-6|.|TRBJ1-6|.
TGTGCCAGCAGTTACTCGTCACAGGGACACGGTTCACCCCTCCACTTT
CASSYSSQGHGSPLHF
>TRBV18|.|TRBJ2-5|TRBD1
TGTGCCAGCTCACAAGGGACAGGAGAGACCCAGTACTTC
CASSQGTGETQYF
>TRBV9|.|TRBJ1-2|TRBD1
TGTGCCAGCAGCATCCAACAGGGGGCTGGTGGCTACACCTTC
CASSIQQGAGGYTF
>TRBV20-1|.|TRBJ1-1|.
TGCAGTGCTAGCAGGGGCGAGGCTTTCTTT
CSASRGEAFF
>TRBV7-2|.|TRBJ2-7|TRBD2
TGTGCCAGCAGCATCGCAACTAGCGGCCCCTACGAGCAGTACTTC
CASSIATSGPYEQYF
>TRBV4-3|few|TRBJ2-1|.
TGCGCCAGCAGCCAAGATTGGGGAGCTGCCCTAAATGAGCAGTTCTTC
CASSQDWGAALNEQFF
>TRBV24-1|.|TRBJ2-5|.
TGTGCCACCAGTGATTTTGGCGAGACCCAGTACTTC
CATSDFGETQYF
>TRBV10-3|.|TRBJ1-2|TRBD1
TGTGCCATCTGGGACAGACTTAACTATGGCTACACCTTC
CAIWDRLNYGYTF
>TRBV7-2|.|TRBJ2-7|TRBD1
TGTGCCAGCAGCCCCGGGACAGTCTCCTACGAGCAGTACTTC
CASSPGTVSYEQYF
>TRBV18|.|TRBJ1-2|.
TGTGCCAGCTCCCCCGGACAGCCCAACTATGGCTACACCTTC
CASSPGQPNYGYTF
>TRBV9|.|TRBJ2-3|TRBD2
TGTGCCAGCAGCGTGACTAGCGGGAGGGCCTCAAGCACAGATACGCAGTATTTT
CASSVTSGRASSTDTQYF
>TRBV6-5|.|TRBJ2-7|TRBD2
TGTGCCAGCAGTTACTCGGGGACTAGCGGGGTCTACGAGCAGTACTTC
CASSYSGTSGVYEQYF
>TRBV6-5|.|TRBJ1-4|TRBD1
TGTGCCAGCAGTCCTCAGGGGGCGGGTGAAAAACTGTTTTTT
CASSPQGAGEKLFF
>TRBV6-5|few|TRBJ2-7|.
TGTGCCAGCAGAACAGACTCCTACGAGCAGTACTTC
CASRTDSYEQYF
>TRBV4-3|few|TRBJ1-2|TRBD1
TGCGCCAGCAGCCAAGTGGGGGACAGGGATAGAAAAACCTTC
CASSQVGDRDRKTF
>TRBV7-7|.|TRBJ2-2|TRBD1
TGTGCCAGCAGCACAGGGGCCCCGGGGGAGCTGTTTTTT
CASSTGAPGELFF
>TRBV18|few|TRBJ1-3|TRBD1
TGTGCCAGCTCCCCCCAACGGGACAGCGGAAACACCATATATTTT
CASSPQRDSGNTIYF
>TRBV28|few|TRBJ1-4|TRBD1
TGTGCCAGCAGCACTCCCGCGACAGGGCTACTCGAGAAACTGTTTTTT
CASSTPATGLLEKLFF
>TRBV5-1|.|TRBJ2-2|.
TGCGCCAGCAGCCTACAGGGTGGCTTTGGGAACACCGGGGAGCTGTTTTTT
CASSLQGGFGNTGELFF
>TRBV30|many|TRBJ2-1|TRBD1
TGTGCCTGGAGTCGGACAGGGTCCAATGAGCAGTTCTTC
CAWSRTGSNEQFF
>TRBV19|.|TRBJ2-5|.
TGTGCCAGTAGGAGGCTGGCAGGGGTCCAAGAGACCCAGTACTTC
CASRRLAGVQETQYF
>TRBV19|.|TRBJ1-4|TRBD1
TGTGCCAGTACCCCGGCAGGGGGCGCAACTAATGAAAAACTGTTTTTT
CASTPAGGATNEKLFF
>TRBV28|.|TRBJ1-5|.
TGTGCCAGCAGTTTAGCCGGGGGGGTCGATCAGCCCCAGCATTTT
CASSLAGGVDQPQHF
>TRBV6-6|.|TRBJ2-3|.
TGTGCCAGCAGTGACTGGCGGGGCACAGATACGCAGTATTTT
CASSDWRGTDTQYF
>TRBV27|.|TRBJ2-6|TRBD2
TGTGCCAGCAGTTTAAAGGGACTAGCGGGATTCTCTGGGGCCAACGTCCTGACTTTC
CASSLKGLAGFSGANVLTF
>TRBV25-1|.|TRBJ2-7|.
TGTGCCAGCAGTTCTTACAGGGCTAACGAGCAGTACTTC
CASSSYRANEQYF
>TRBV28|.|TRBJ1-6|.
TGTGCCAGCAGTTTCCTGGGAGATAATTCACCCCTCCACTTT
CASSFLGDNSPLHF
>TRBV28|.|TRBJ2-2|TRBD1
TGTGCCAGCAGTTCTCCAGGGGGATATGCCGGGGAGCTGTTTTTT
CASSSPGGYAGELFF
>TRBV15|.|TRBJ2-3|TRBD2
TGTGCCACCAGCAGAGCGGGGGGAACGGTAATTGTTGATACGCAGTATTTT
CATSRAGGTVIVDTQYF
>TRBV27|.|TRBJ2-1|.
TGTGCCAGCAGAATTACAGGGTCGAGCTCCTACAATGAGCAGTTCTTC
CASRITGSSSYNEQFF
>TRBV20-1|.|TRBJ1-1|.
TGCAGTGCTGGGGGAGCGGGACGAGCTTTCTTT
CSAGGAGRAFF